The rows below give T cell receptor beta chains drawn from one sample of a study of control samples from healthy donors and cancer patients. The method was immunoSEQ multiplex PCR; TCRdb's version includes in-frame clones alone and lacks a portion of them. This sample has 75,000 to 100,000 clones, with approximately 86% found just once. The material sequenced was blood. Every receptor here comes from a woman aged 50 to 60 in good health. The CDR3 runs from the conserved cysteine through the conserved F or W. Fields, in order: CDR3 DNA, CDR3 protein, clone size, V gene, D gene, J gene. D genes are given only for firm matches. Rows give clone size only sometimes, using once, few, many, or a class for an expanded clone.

cdr3_nt: TGTGCCAGTAGTAGCCAGGGGTCGAGCAATCAGCCCCAGCATTTT
cdr3_aa: CASSSQGSSNQPQHF
clone_size: NA
v_call: TRBV19
d_call: NA
j_call: TRBJ1-5

cdr3_nt: TGTGCCAGCAGCCAGGGTGGGGATTCACCCCTCCACTTT
cdr3_aa: CASSQGGDSPLHF
clone_size: NA
v_call: TRBV3-1/TRBV3-2
d_call: NA
j_call: TRBJ1-6

cdr3_nt: TGTGCCAGCAGTTCCCGGACACCTTATAATTCACCCCTCCACTTT
cdr3_aa: CASSSRTPYNSPLHF
clone_size: NA
v_call: TRBV28
d_call: NA
j_call: TRBJ1-6

cdr3_nt: TGTGCCAGCAGTCTCCGACAGGGGGCGCTTTACGAGCAGTACTTC
cdr3_aa: CASSLRQGALYEQYF
clone_size: NA
v_call: TRBV6-2/TRBV6-3
d_call: TRBD1
j_call: TRBJ2-7

cdr3_nt: TGTGCCAGCAGCCCTTCGGGACAGGGACTTGAAGCTTTCTTT
cdr3_aa: CASSPSGQGLEAFF
clone_size: NA
v_call: TRBV3-1/TRBV3-2
d_call: TRBD1
j_call: TRBJ1-1

cdr3_nt: TGTGCCAGCAGCCAACCGGGACAGGCCTATGGCTACACCTTC
cdr3_aa: CASSQPGQAYGYTF
clone_size: NA
v_call: TRBV5-6
d_call: TRBD1
j_call: TRBJ1-2

cdr3_nt: TGCGCCAGCAGCCAAGATTCGCGACTAGCCGTCGGCAATGAGCAGTTCTTC
cdr3_aa: CASSQDSRLAVGNEQFF
clone_size: NA
v_call: TRBV4-1
d_call: TRBD2
j_call: TRBJ2-1

cdr3_nt: TGTGCCAGCAGTGCCGGGACTAGCGGGAGAACCCAGTACTTC
cdr3_aa: CASSAGTSGRTQYF
clone_size: once
v_call: TRBV2
d_call: TRBD2
j_call: TRBJ2-5

cdr3_nt: TGTGCCAGCAGCGCGGGACAGCGAATAAATCAGCCCCAGCATTTT
cdr3_aa: CASSAGQRINQPQHF
clone_size: NA
v_call: TRBV2
d_call: TRBD1
j_call: TRBJ1-5

cdr3_nt: TGTGCCAGCAGCTACCTTATGGGACGGGACTACGAGCAGTACTTC
cdr3_aa: CASSYLMGRDYEQYF
clone_size: medium-sized
v_call: TRBV11-2
d_call: NA
j_call: TRBJ2-7

cdr3_nt: TGTGCCAGCAGCGTAGGACGGACAACAGATACGCAGTATTTT
cdr3_aa: CASSVGRTTDTQYF
clone_size: NA
v_call: TRBV9
d_call: NA
j_call: TRBJ2-3